Reported below is one T cell receptor (beta chain). CDR1 is WNHNN and CDR2 is SYGVQD in the germline V gene (reference sequence). The ends were cut back, 10 bases at V and 6 bases at J, with 13 bases in the middle. CDR3 length equals 13 residues. Authors' data handling: Amplification from reference gene primers served as the basis for estimated nucleated cell counts. Data came from immunoSEQ multiplex PCR; TCRdb stores just in-frame clones and leaves some out. That table gives V, J and clone size, and the DNA gave D and trimming. The profile covers about 210,000 clones, with 85% appearing a single time and 0.95% taken by the ten largest. This specimen belongs to a study of blood T cell repertoires in COVID-19. Background on the study: Some COVID-19 samples were acute and others convalescent; all came from the United States, Italy and Spain. In each case, the material was cDNA or gDNA derived from T cells, B-cell-depleted T cells, or PBMCs.

The specimen sequenced was peripheral blood. The J gene is TRBJ1-6, the V gene TRBV10-1; weak D call: TRBD1 (5 bases). This sequence was found in a man in his sixties with COVID-19, enrolled during active disease. The CDR3 region has the DNA TGCGCCACCCAGGGAACGAGTAATTCACCCCTCCACTTT. It encodes CATQGTSNSPLHF.